The clone carrying this T cell receptor beta chain was seen a single time. With 60 Vbeta and 13 Jbeta primers, the PCR was carried out. The assay was immunoSEQ multiplex PCR, and TCRdb's table has in-frame clones only and misses some. The table records around 110,000 clones, 60% to 75% of them present only once. The entry originates in a study of cytomegalovirus exposure and HLA in healthy donors. Per germline, CDR1 SEHNR and CDR2 FQNEAQ (reference sequence). CDR3 size: 13 residues. Trimming removed 5 bases at V and 2 bases at J, with 10 bases between. The chain couples TRBV7-9 to TRBJ2-7; D possibly corresponds to TRBD2 (5 bases). Sequencing input: PBMCs. The TCR was taken from a male donor in good health and CMV-seropositive. The CDR3 sequence: CASSPSRAYEQYF. The CDR3, as DNA: TGTGCCAGCAGCCCCTCGAGGGCCTACGAGCAGTACTTC.